This T cell receptor beta chain was retrieved from a study of cytomegalovirus exposure and HLA in healthy donors. Overall study: Among 150 million to 200 million T cells, an earlier analysis found approximately 110 million unique TCR beta sequences. Study-wide results and limits: Researchers counted 164 TCR beta chains as cytomegalovirus-associated. As a later analysis revealed, the rate of TCR association differed by HLA locus, with DRB1 most and HLA-C fewest.

CDR3 length: 15 residues. Germline values: CDR1 SGDLS, CDR2 YYNGEE. The V gene lost 1 base and the J gene lost 0 bases, with 11 bases spanning the gap. It was with 60 Vbeta and 13 Jbeta primers that the PCR ran. Using immunoSEQ multiplex PCR, the repertoire was profiled, and TCRdb retains in-frame clones only, with some absent. There are around 170,000 clones in the sample; approximately 81% occur only once, and about 1.5% lies in the top ten. With regard to this clone: Its antigen is as yet unknown.

The source is a man over 45 in good health and CMV-seropositive. Sequenced sample: PBMCs. The chain is built from TRBV9 and TRBJ2-7; TRBD1 is a possible D gene (6 bases). The CDR3 region has the DNA TGTGCCAGCAGCGTAACAGGGCTCCCCTCCTACGAGCAGTACTTC. Translated: CASSVTGLPSYEQYF.